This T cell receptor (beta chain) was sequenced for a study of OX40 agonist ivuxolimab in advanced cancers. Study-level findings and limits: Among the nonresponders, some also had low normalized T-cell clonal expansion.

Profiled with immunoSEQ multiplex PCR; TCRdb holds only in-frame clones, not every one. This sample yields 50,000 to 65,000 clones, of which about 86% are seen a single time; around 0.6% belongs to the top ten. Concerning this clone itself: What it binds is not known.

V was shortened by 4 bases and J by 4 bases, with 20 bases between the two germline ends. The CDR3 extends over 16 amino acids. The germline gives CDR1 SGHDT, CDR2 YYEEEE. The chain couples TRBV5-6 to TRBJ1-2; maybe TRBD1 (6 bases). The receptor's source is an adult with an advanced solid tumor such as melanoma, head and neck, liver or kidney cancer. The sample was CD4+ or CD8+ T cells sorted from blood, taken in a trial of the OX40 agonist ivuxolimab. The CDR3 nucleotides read TGTGCCAGCAGCCCGGCCCTTTCACAGGGCTTCTATGGCTACACCTTC. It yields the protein CASSPALSQGFYGYTF.